Listed below are T cell receptor beta chains from one sample, sequenced in a study of T cell responses to AZD1222 COVID-19 vaccine. The data were produced by immunoSEQ multiplex PCR, yet TCRdb's version contains in-frame clones alone and is incomplete. The data show approximately 100,000 clones, around 94% seen once. Specimen: peripheral blood, collected on day 0 of AZD1222 vaccination. Source of these receptors: an adult in good health. The CDR3 runs from the conserved cysteine through the conserved F or W. The order of the fields is clone size, J gene, D gene, V gene, CDR3 DNA, CDR3 protein. A D gene is named only where the DNA matches it firmly. Expanded clones are given a class, and other clones once, few, many or no size at all.

-	TRBJ1-5	TRBD1	TRBV28	TGTGCCAGCAGTCCGGGACAGGACAATCAGCCCCAGCATTTT	CASSPGQDNQPQHF
-	TRBJ1-1	-	TRBV9	TGTGCCAGCAGCACCCTCGGAGGGTCAACAGCTTTCTTT	CASSTLGGSTAFF
-	TRBJ1-1	-	TRBV6-4	TGTGCCAGCAGTGACACGGCTGACAGTACGATTTTGTTCTTT	CASSDTADSTILFF
-	TRBJ1-4	TRBD1	TRBV6-1	TGTGCCAGCAGTGATTTGACAGGGGGCATTGAAAAACTGTTTTTT	CASSDLTGGIEKLFF
once	TRBJ2-5	-	TRBV6-5	TGTGCCAGCAAAAGATCCGAGACCCAGTACTTC	CASKRSETQYF
-	TRBJ1-1	-	TRBV6-1	TGTGCCAGCAGTGAAGGGACAGCCTACACTGAAGCTTTCTTT	CASSEGTAYTEAFF
-	TRBJ1-2	-	TRBV7-8	TGTGCCAGCGGGGGCTCCTATGGCTACACCTTC	CASGGSYGYTF
-	TRBJ2-3	TRBD2	TRBV29-1	TGCAGCGGTTTTACTAGCGGGGGGCCAGATACGCAGTATTTT	CSGFTSGGPDTQYF
-	TRBJ2-1	TRBD1	TRBV11-3	TGTGCCAGCACCCCCCGTCAGGGGGATGAGCAGTTCTTC	CASTPRQGDEQFF
-	TRBJ1-5	-	TRBV19	TGTGCCAGTAGTTTCGGCACTCTTAGCAATCAGCCCCAGCATTTT	CASSFGTLSNQPQHF
-	TRBJ1-1	TRBD1	TRBV7-6	TGTGCCAGCAGCCGAGGGACAGAAATGAACACTGAAGCTTTCTTT	CASSRGTEMNTEAFF
-	TRBJ1-1	-	TRBV19	TGTGCCAGTAGTATCGGCAGCACTGAAGCTTTCTTT	CASSIGSTEAFF
few	TRBJ1-2	-	TRBV7-9	TGTGCCAGCAGCCCCGTGGGGGAGGGCTATGGCTACACCTTC	CASSPVGEGYGYTF
-	TRBJ1-2	TRBD1	TRBV5-1	TGCGCCAGCAGCTACCCCCGGGGGGGGACAGGGAACTATGGCTACACCTTC	CASSYPRGGTGNYGYTF
-	TRBJ1-2	-	TRBV19	TGTGCCAGTACAGTCGGCTATGGCTACACCTTC	CASTVGYGYTF
-	TRBJ2-2	-	TRBV6-2/TRBV6-3	TGTGCCAGCAGTAGGTCGTCTTACAGGACCTCTTCGAACACCGGGGAGCTGTTTTTT	CASSRSSYRTSSNTGELFF
-	TRBJ2-4	-	TRBV4-1	TGCGCCAGCAGCCAAGATGACGGGATTACCAAAAACATTCAGTACTTC	CASSQDDGITKNIQYF
-	TRBJ2-1	-	TRBV19	TGTGCCAGTAGTTGGCAGGGTTTCTACAATGAGCAGTTCTTC	CASSWQGFYNEQFF
-	TRBJ2-2	-	TRBV4-2	TGTGCCAGCAGCCAATGGGGACAAGGAGACACCGGGGAGCTGTTTTTT	CASSQWGQGDTGELFF
-	TRBJ1-2	-	TRBV7-2	TGTGCCAGCAGCTCCGAAATAGGTGGCTACACCTTC	CASSSEIGGYTF
-	TRBJ2-5	-	TRBV6-1	TGTGCCAGCAGTGAGGAGGCGGGACAGCAAGAGACCCAGTACTTC	CASSEEAGQQETQYF
-	TRBJ2-7	TRBD1	TRBV27	TGTGCCAGCAGAAAGGGACAGGGAAGCTACGAGCAGTACTTC	CASRKGQGSYEQYF